Below, one T cell receptor (beta chain) is given with its context. Its cognate antigen is unknown. The data are from a study of blood T cells in healthy people across ages. The study's findings and limits: A greater number of naive CD4+ cells and higher diversity distinguished long-lived donors from aged donors. Percentage of naive T cells showed a strong correlation with TCR beta diversity. Calculation of diversity from one million T cells yielded estimates considered to be underestimates.

The use of a sample-barcoded 5' primer and a J-beta primer mix characterized a second PCR of about 6 to 12 cycles. Each CDR3 protein is one row after TCRdb ran MiXCR on the 5' RACE reads. The sample includes hundreds of thousands of distinct CDR3 sequences, roughly 44% of them seen just once. V dropped 5 bases and J dropped 6 bases, with 16 bases sitting between them. The CDR3 totals 14 residues. CDR1 MNHEY and CDR2 SVGEGT come from the germline V gene. The sequence was obtained from a man between 60 and 75 years old in good health. Source material: blood. This chain links TRBV6-2 or TRBV6-3 with TRBJ1-2, with D tentatively TRBD1 (5 bases). CDR3 nucleotide sequence: TGTGCCAGCAGTGCGTCGGGGGTCGTCAATGGCTACACCTTC. Amino acid sequence: CASSASGVVNGYTF.